Sequencing of this T cell receptor (beta chain) was carried out in a study of blood T cells in healthy people across ages. On the study more broadly: For every two T cells, template switching captured about one barcoded beta molecule.

A sample-barcoded 5' primer and a J-beta primer mix were used in a second PCR of roughly 7 to 11 cycles. TCRdb re-analysed the 5' RACE reads in MiXCR, keeping a single row per CDR3 protein. The sample gives approximately 1.5 million distinct CDR3 sequences, about 35% of which show up once; 11% is in the top ten. Whole-study findings and limits: Both higher diversity and more naive CD4+ cells marked long-lived donors when set against aged donors. Unsorted PBMC material precluded a definitive naive versus antigen-experienced comparison.

Germline loops: CDR1 SGHTA, CDR2 FQGNSA. Trimming took 2 bases from V and 7 from J; bases not matched to a gene: 3. The CDR3 runs to 14 residues. This clonotype was counted at least ten times. Its matching antigen is unknown. The sample was blood. The chain joins TRBV7-2 to TRBJ2-1; 9 positions match TRBD1. This receptor was identified in a young woman in good health. This CDR3 is CASSLRDRANEQFF. The CDR3 DNA follows: TGTGCCAGCAGCTTACGGGACAGGGCGAATGAGCAGTTCTTC.